Shown below are 23 T cell receptor beta chains from a single sample sequenced in a study of technical replicates of blood from several donors. Sequenced by immunoSEQ multiplex PCR; TCRdb stores in-frame clones only, minus some. Seen here are tens of thousands of clones, roughly 96% observed once, and the top ten hold roughly 0.21%. Material: T cells isolated from PBMCs. Receptors were obtained from a human donor in good health.

The V call is TRBV27, the J call TRBJ2-7; TRBD1 matches 10 bases. CDR3 length equals 15 residues. With V trimmed by 6 bases and J by 1 base, 6 bases remained unmatched. From germline, CDR1 is MNHEY and CDR2 SMNVEV (reference sequence). The CDR3 nucleotides read TGTGCCAGCAGGACACCGGGACAGGGGTCCTACGAGCAGTACTTC. Translating it yields CASRTPGQGSYEQYF.

This chain connects TRBV7-3 to TRBJ1-2, with D perhaps TRBD1 (5 bases). Trimming stripped 5 bases from V and 1 base from J, with 8 bases between. Germline V gene data show CDR1 as SGHTA and CDR2 as FQGTGA. The CDR3 runs 13 residues. The CDR3 region has the DNA TGTGCCAGCAGCCCTGACAGTAACTATGGCTACACCTTC. It translates to CASSPDSNYGYTF.

This chain uses TRBV27 with TRBJ2-6, with a tentative D call TRBD2 (5 bases). The CDR3 loop spans 17 amino acids. Germline CDR1 MNHEY, CDR2 SMNVEV (reference sequence). The germline V and J ends were trimmed by 5 bases and 1 base, with 15 bases remaining between them. CDR3 in amino acids: CASSPLGGESGANVLTF. CDR3 DNA: TGTGCCAGCAGTCCCCTAGGAGGTGAATCTGGGGCCAACGTCCTGACTTTC.

The genes are TRBV6-1 and TRBJ2-2, with no clear D. The germline V gene encodes CDR1 MNHNS and CDR2 SASEGT. The CDR3 is 12 residues long. V lost 5 bases to trimming and J lost 5 bases, with 6 bases between them. For the CDR3, the DNA is TGTGCCAGCAGTTGGGCTACCGGGGAGCTGTTTTTT. Amino acids: CASSWATGELFF.

This chain connects TRBV19 to TRBJ1-1, with D perhaps TRBD1 (5 bases). Trimming pared 1 base from V and 3 bases from J, leaving 9 bases between. CDR3 length equals 14 residues. Germline V gives CDR1 LNHDA, CDR2 SQIVND (reference sequence). The CDR3: CASSIGGLDTEAFF. CDR3 bases: TGTGCCAGTAGTATAGGGGGCTTGGACACTGAAGCTTTCTTT.

The rearrangement joins TRBV9 to TRBJ2-3; D is unresolved. The CDR3 covers 14 residues. Germline CDR1 reads SGDLS; CDR2 reads YYNGEE. The V end lost 4 bases, the J end lost 2 bases, and 11 bases lay between the germline ends. Here the CDR3 reads CASSPSRHTDTQYF. CDR3 bases: TGTGCCAGCAGCCCGAGTCGACACACAGATACGCAGTATTTT.

This sequence joins TRBV7-6 and TRBJ2-1; 10 nucleotides match TRBD2. The germline CDR1 and CDR2 sequences are SGHVS and FNYEAQ. The CDR3 loop spans 15 amino acids. Trimming at V came to 3 bases and at J to 7 bases, leaving 6 bases not matched to a gene. CDR3 sequence (DNA): TGTGCCAGCAGCTTGAGCGGGGGGGCCCGGAATGAGCAGTTCTTC. As protein: CASSLSGGARNEQFF.

The chain has TRBV5-6 and TRBJ2-3; D possibly corresponds to TRBD1 (6 bases). The V and J ends lost 1 base and 0 bases respectively, with 9 bases between them. CDR1 and CDR2 (germline): SGHDT, YYEEEE. The CDR3 is 15 amino acids. In DNA, the CDR3 is TGTGCCAGCAGCTTGCAGGGGCCTAGCACAGATACGCAGTATTTT. Amino acids: CASSLQGPSTDTQYF. The whole variable domain, filled in from reference TRBV5-6 and TRBJ2-3, reads DAGVTQSPTHLIKTRGQQVTLRCSPKSGHDTVSWYQQALGQGPQFIFQYYEEEERQRGNFPDRFSGHQFPNYSSELNVNALLLGDSALYLCASSLQGPSTDTQYFGPGTRLTVL.

DNA of the CDR3: TGTGCCTGGAGTGGGGGGCAGGTCTGGTCACCCCTCCACTTT. The encoded protein is CAWSGGQVWSPLHF. The chain links TRBV30 to TRBJ1-6; maybe TRBD1 (6 bases). The germline gives CDR1 GTSNPN, CDR2 SVGIG (reference sequence). The CDR3 loop spans 14 amino acids. The V end lost 1 base, the J end lost 10 bases, and 14 bases lay between the germline ends.

This sequence joins TRBV5-1 and TRBJ2-3; 10 bases fit TRBD1. The V and J ends lost 2 bases and 1 base, in that order; junction bases with no gene match: 1. The CDR3 length is 15 residues. The germline gives CDR1 SGHRS, CDR2 YFSETQ. CDR3 residues: CASSFGTGGTDTQYF. The DNA for the CDR3 is TGCGCCAGCAGCTTTGGGACAGGGGGCACAGATACGCAGTATTTT.

This sequence joins TRBV27 and TRBJ2-5, with a weak D call TRBD1 (5 bases). Trimming pared 1 base from V and 5 bases from J, leaving 14 bases between. The germline gives CDR1 MNHEY, CDR2 SMNVEV (reference sequence). The CDR3 covers 15 residues. DNA for the CDR3: TGTGCCAGCAGTTTATTAGGGGTTTTTCACGAGACCCAGTACTTC. This sequence encodes CASSLLGVFHETQYF.

The chain has TRBV27 and TRBJ1-6, with D unclear. Deletions cut 5 bases from V and 9 bases from J, with 11 bases between. CDR3 size: 13 residues. Germline values: CDR1 MNHEY, CDR2 SMNVEV (reference sequence). The CDR3 nucleotides read TGTGCCAGCAGTCCCAATCTAGTTTCACCCCTCCACTTT. The encoded protein is CASSPNLVSPLHF.

This clone was seen a single time. V and J are TRBV9 and TRBJ1-6; no firm D call. The length of the CDR3 is 14 residues. Trimming shortened V by 2 bases and J by 6 bases, and 9 bases separated the two germline ends. Germline CDR1 SGDLS, CDR2 YYNGEE. The CDR3 is CASSVADFNSPLHF. CDR3 DNA sequence: TGTGCCAGCAGCGTGGCAGATTTTAATTCACCCCTCCACTTT.

V gene TRBV19 combines with J gene TRBJ1-1; maybe TRBD1 (6 bases). This CDR3 region has 14 residues. With 6 bases removed from V and 0 bases from J, the gap between germline ends came to 11 bases. Germline V gene sequence: CDR1 LNHDA, CDR2 SQIVND (reference sequence). DNA for the CDR3: TGTGCCAGTAGCCTTACAGGGCTGAACACTGAAGCTTTCTTT. This codes for CASSLTGLNTEAFF.

CDR3 coding DNA: TGTGCCAGCAGCTTGTGGGGATGGGGGGAGTCTGAAGCTTTCTTT. The encoded protein is CASSLWGWGESEAFF. J is TRBJ1-1 and V is TRBV5-4; D is possibly TRBD1 (5 bases). V gave up 1 base and J gave up 6 bases, with 16 bases separating them. Per germline, CDR1 SGHNT and CDR2 YYREEE (reference sequence). The CDR3 has 15 amino acids.

The V and J genes are TRBV9 and TRBJ2-1, with 7 bases lining up with TRBD1. Losses at the gene ends were 0 bases for V and 4 bases for J; bases not matched to a gene: 4. Germline assignment: CDR1 SGDLS and CDR2 YYNGEE. This CDR3 has 15 amino acids. CDR3 amino acids: CASSVATGAYNEQFF. The CDR3 DNA reads TGTGCCAGCAGCGTAGCCACAGGGGCATACAATGAGCAGTTCTTC. The full variable domain, its missing parts supplied by reference TRBV9 and TRBJ2-1, is DSGVTQTPKHLITATGQRVTLRCSPRSGDLSVYWYQQSLDQGLQFLIQYYNGEERAKGNILERFSAQQFPDLHSELNLSSLELGDSALYFCASSVATGAYNEQFFGPGTRLTVL.

V is TRBV5-1 and J is TRBJ1-4; unclear D gene. Trimming took 0 bases from V and 8 from J, leaving 11 bases between them. The CDR3 loop spans 14 amino acids. CDR1 SGHRS and CDR2 YFSETQ come from the germline V gene. The CDR3 loop reads CASSLGGVREKLFF. In DNA, the CDR3 is TGCGCCAGCAGCTTGGGTGGAGTCCGGGAAAAACTGTTTTTT.

The chain is built from TRBV4-1 and TRBJ1-1; tentatively, D is TRBD1 (6 bases). V gave up 3 bases and J gave up 1 base, with 12 bases separating them. The CDR3 has 15 residues. CDR1 and CDR2 from the germline V gene are MGHRA and YSYEKL. The CDR3 reads CASSQRGGRNTEAFF. The CDR3 DNA reads as TGCGCCAGCAGCCAGAGAGGGGGAAGGAACACTGAAGCTTTCTTT.

This chain's CDR3 is CSVGHSGETEAFF. DNA of the CDR3: TGCAGCGTTGGCCACAGCGGCGAGACTGAAGCTTTCTTT. The chain has TRBV29-1 and TRBJ1-1; D gene ambiguous. V lost 4 bases, J lost 5 bases, and 14 bases lay in between. The CDR3 runs 13 residues. The germline CDR1 and CDR2 sequences are SQVTM and ANQGSEA.

This chain connects TRBV21-1 to TRBJ1-5; TRBD1, the D gene given by the table, was not confirmed from the DNA. TRBV21-1 is described as a pseudogene. The CDR3 sequence is 15 residues long. CDR3 DNA sequence: TGTGCCAGCACCTCGGACACATATAGCAATCAGCCCCAGCATTTT. Its translation is CASTSDTYSNQPQHF.

This chain uses TRBV4-1 with TRBJ2-1, with D maybe TRBD1 (6 bases). Germline CDR1 MGHRA, CDR2 YSYEKL. Trimming left V 5 bases short and J 10 bases short, with 27 bases between. CDR3 length equals 17 residues. In DNA, the CDR3 is TGCGCCAGCAGCACTAGGGGGATCTCATTGACCATTTCAGAGCAGTTCTTC. It translates to CASSTRGISLTISEQFF.

V is TRBV27 and J is TRBJ2-5; 8 positions agree with TRBD2. The CDR3 has 16 residues. V lost 5 bases and J lost 3; bases outside the gene matches: 11. CDR1 is MNHEY and CDR2 is SMNVEV in the germline V gene (reference sequence). CDR3 residues: CASSPGGGRIKETQYF. The CDR3 DNA reads TGTGCCAGCAGTCCCGGGGGGGGACGAATAAAAGAGACCCAGTACTTC.

The chain links TRBV9 to TRBJ2-5; 7 bases match TRBD2. The CDR3 length is 16 residues. Germline trimming cut 0 bases from V and 4 bases from J; bases unmatched to any gene: 9. Germline V gives CDR1 SGDLS, CDR2 YYNGEE. The CDR3 DNA follows: TGTGCCAGCAGCGTAGGCGGGGGAGCCCCGAGAGAGACCCAGTACTTC. This sequence encodes CASSVGGGAPRETQYF.